Listed below are T cell receptor beta chains from one sample, sequenced in a study of T cells in Graves' hyperthyroidism and ophthalmopathy. TCRdb re-analysed the multiplex PCR reads in MiXCR, keeping a single row per CDR3 protein. Of about 260,000 distinct CDR3 sequences in the sample, approximately 21% are singletons; the top ten hold about 60%. Material: blood. The origin of the receptors is a man aged 25-40 years with Graves' ophthalmopathy. The CDR3 runs from the conserved cysteine through the conserved F or W. Each record gives: D gene, clone size, J gene, V gene, CDR3 protein, CDR3 DNA. D genes are given only for firm matches. Clone size is stated in some rows and not others, as once, few, many or a class when expanded.

d_gene: .; abundance: few; j_gene: TRBJ2-3; v_gene: TRBV10-3; CDR3aa: CAIKRNSGPTDTQYF; CDR3nt: TGTGCCATCAAACGAAATAGCGGACCCACAGATACGCAGTATTTT
d_gene: TRBD1; abundance: few; j_gene: TRBJ2-1; v_gene: TRBV5-5; CDR3aa: CASSLVIPQKTGDTYNEQFF; CDR3nt: TGTGCCAGCAGCTTGGTCATCCCCCAAAAGACAGGGGACACCTACAATGAGCAGTTCTTC
d_gene: .; abundance: many; j_gene: TRBJ1-1; v_gene: TRBV2; CDR3aa: CAEMGGTEAFF; CDR3nt: TGTGCCGAGATGGGGGGCACTGAAGCTTTCTTT
d_gene: .; abundance: .; j_gene: TRBJ2-1; v_gene: TRBV5-1; CDR3aa: CASSWGIDEQFF; CDR3nt: TGCGCCAGCAGCTGGGGCATAGATGAGCAGTTCTTC
d_gene: TRBD2; abundance: .; j_gene: TRBJ2-1; v_gene: TRBV7-9; CDR3aa: CASSLRREVYSYNEQSF; CDR3nt: TGTGCCAGCAGCTTACGGCGGGAGGTCTACTCCTACAATGAGCAGTCCTTC
d_gene: .; abundance: many; j_gene: TRBJ1-1; v_gene: TRBV11-3; CDR3aa: CASSADLMTEAFF; CDR3nt: TGTGCCAGCAGCGCTGATTTGATGACTGAAGCTTTCTTT
d_gene: .; abundance: .; j_gene: TRBJ2-2; v_gene: TRBV11-2; CDR3aa: CASRLLAANTGELFF; CDR3nt: TGTGCCAGCCGATTACTAGCCGCGAACACCGGGGAGCTGTTTTTT
d_gene: .; abundance: .; j_gene: TRBJ2-7; v_gene: TRBV28; CDR3aa: CASSPRDRHSSYEQYF; CDR3nt: TGTGCCAGCAGTCCTCGGGACCGCCATTCCTCCTACGAGCAGTACTTC
d_gene: .; abundance: many; j_gene: TRBJ2-1; v_gene: TRBV20-1; CDR3aa: CSASGSSVNEQFF; CDR3nt: TGCAGTGCTAGTGGGTCTAGTGTCAATGAGCAGTTCTTC
d_gene: .; abundance: few; j_gene: TRBJ2-3; v_gene: TRBV28; CDR3aa: CASSLLGITSTDTQYF; CDR3nt: TGTGCCAGCAGTCTCCTCGGTATAACTAGCACAGATACGCAGTATTTT
d_gene: TRBD1; abundance: few; j_gene: TRBJ1-5; v_gene: TRBV20-1; CDR3aa: CSASLQGNNQPQHF; CDR3nt: TGCAGTGCTAGCCTACAGGGGAACAATCAGCCCCAGCATTTT
d_gene: .; abundance: few; j_gene: TRBJ1-1; v_gene: TRBV28; CDR3aa: CASIDGGGNTEAFF; CDR3nt: TGTGCCAGCATCGACGGGGGGGGGAACACTGAAGCTTTCTTT
d_gene: .; abundance: .; j_gene: TRBJ2-7; v_gene: TRBV29-1; CDR3aa: CSVEGLHEQYF; CDR3nt: TGCAGCGTTGAAGGCCTCCACGAGCAGTACTTC
d_gene: .; abundance: many; j_gene: TRBJ2-4; v_gene: TRBV2; CDR3aa: CASSEARALAKNIQYF; CDR3nt: TGTGCCAGCAGTGAAGCCAGGGCTTTGGCCAAAAACATTCAGTACTTC
d_gene: .; abundance: .; j_gene: TRBJ2-1; v_gene: TRBV10-1; CDR3aa: CAISEQGRTLSSYNEQFF; CDR3nt: TGCGCCATTTCGGAACAGGGGAGGACGCTAAGCTCCTACAATGAGCAGTTCTTC
d_gene: TRBD1; abundance: many; j_gene: TRBJ1-1; v_gene: TRBV18; CDR3aa: CASSPDRGNTEAFF; CDR3nt: TGTGCCAGCTCACCCGACAGGGGGAACACTGAAGCTTTCTTT
d_gene: .; abundance: many; j_gene: TRBJ2-1; v_gene: TRBV3-1; CDR3aa: CASSRGFHLEQFF; CDR3nt: TGTGCCAGCAGCCGGGGTTTTCACCTTGAGCAGTTCTTC
d_gene: .; abundance: .; j_gene: TRBJ2-1; v_gene: TRBV24-1; CDR3aa: CATSDPGYGYNEQFF; CDR3nt: TGTGCCACCAGTGACCCCGGGTATGGGTACAATGAGCAGTTCTTC
d_gene: TRBD2; abundance: .; j_gene: TRBJ2-4; v_gene: TRBV7-3; CDR3aa: CASSPGLAGAKNIQYF; CDR3nt: TGTGCCAGCAGCCCCGGACTAGCGGGAGCCAAAAACATTCAGTACTTC
d_gene: TRBD1; abundance: .; j_gene: TRBJ2-5; v_gene: TRBV29-1; CDR3aa: CSAGQGIQETQYF; CDR3nt: TGCAGCGCGGGACAGGGGATCCAAGAGACCCAGTACTTC
d_gene: .; abundance: .; j_gene: TRBJ1-1; v_gene: TRBV2; CDR3aa: CASSVNGWNTEAFF; CDR3nt: TGTGCCAGCAGTGTAAACGGGTGGAACACTGAAGCTTTCTTT
d_gene: TRBD2; abundance: .; j_gene: TRBJ2-7; v_gene: TRBV28; CDR3aa: CASGLAAYEQYF; CDR3nt: TGTGCCAGTGGACTAGCGGCCTACGAGCAGTACTTC
d_gene: TRBD2; abundance: few; j_gene: TRBJ2-1; v_gene: TRBV20-1; CDR3aa: CSARGIAGGLYNEQFF; CDR3nt: TGCAGTGCTAGGGGGATAGCGGGAGGCCTCTACAATGAGCAGTTCTTC
d_gene: .; abundance: .; j_gene: TRBJ2-2; v_gene: TRBV27; CDR3aa: CASSFDKNTGELFF; CDR3nt: TGTGCCAGCAGTTTCGACAAGAACACCGGGGAGCTGTTTTTT
d_gene: .; abundance: .; j_gene: TRBJ1-2; v_gene: TRBV5-1; CDR3aa: CASSLESPYGYTF; CDR3nt: TGCGCCAGCAGCTTGGAAAGTCCGTATGGCTACACCTTC
d_gene: .; abundance: few; j_gene: TRBJ2-7; v_gene: TRBV19; CDR3aa: CASSIDLFAGLRYEQYF; CDR3nt: TGTGCCAGTAGTATAGATCTATTTGCGGGACTTCGCTACGAGCAGTACTTC
d_gene: TRBD2; abundance: many; j_gene: TRBJ2-1; v_gene: TRBV18; CDR3aa: CASSWLAVNNEQFF; CDR3nt: TGTGCCAGCTCATGGCTAGCGGTAAACAATGAGCAGTTCTTC
d_gene: TRBD1; abundance: many; j_gene: TRBJ2-7; v_gene: TRBV12-3/TRBV12-4; CDR3aa: CASSSVAGQGPQYF; CDR3nt: TGTGCCAGCAGTTCAGTGGCGGGACAGGGCCCGCAGTACTTC